Below, 9 T cell receptor beta chains from the same sample are listed, as sequenced in a study of shared clonotypes between healthy human individuals. Using immunoSEQ multiplex PCR, the repertoire was profiled, and TCRdb retains in-frame clones only, with some absent. This table has millions of clones, approximately 95% appearing once. The sample comprised naive CD4+ T cells from PBMCs. Regarding subset: CD45RA+ positively selected. The receptors were gathered from a man between 18 and 29 years old in good health. Some clones in this sample may be carry-over from other donors' samples.

This clone was found once. The rearrangement joins TRBV2 to TRBJ1-2; weak D call: TRBD1 (6 bases). The CDR3 loop spans 14 amino acids. The V gene lost 3 bases and the J gene lost 7 bases, with 15 bases spanning the gap. The germline CDR1 and CDR2 sequences are SNHLY and FYNNEI. The CDR3 spells CASSDNRASGGYTF. The CDR3 DNA sequence: TGTGCCAGCAGTGACAACAGGGCCTCGGGTGGCTACACCTTC.

V and J are TRBV7-9 and TRBJ2-7; a possible D gene is TRBD2 (6 bases). This CDR3 is 14 amino acids long. V lost 1 base, J lost 7 bases, and 14 bases lay in between. Germline V gene lookup returns CDR1 SEHNR and CDR2 FQNEAQ (reference sequence). The CDR3 region is CASSLVAGSGEQYF. The CDR3 bases are TGTGCCAGCAGCTTAGTCGCGGGGTCTGGGGAGCAGTACTTC.

The rearrangement joins TRBV28 to TRBJ2-7; D unresolved. The CDR3 has 13 residues. Looked up from germline, CDR1 is MDHEN and CDR2 is SYDVKM. The V end lost 2 bases, the J end lost 2 bases, and 7 bases lay between the germline ends. The CDR3 region has the DNA TGTGCCAGCAGTTTAGCAGCAACCTACGAGCAGTACTTC. This encodes CASSLAATYEQYF.

The V and J genes are TRBV28 and TRBJ2-3; 10 bases map to TRBD2. The germline CDR1 and CDR2 sequences are MDHEN and SYDVKM. Trimming at V came to 4 bases and at J to 1 base, leaving 5 bases not matched to a gene. The CDR3 loop spans 16 amino acids. As DNA, the CDR3 is TGTGCCAGCAGTTCCATCCTAGCGGGAGGCACAGATACGCAGTATTTT. This gives the protein CASSSILAGGTDTQYF.

The V and J genes are TRBV7-9 and TRBJ1-5; D remains unclear. The germline CDR1 and CDR2 sequences are SEHNR and FQNEAQ (reference sequence). The CDR3 has 13 amino acids. V lost 3 bases, J lost 7 bases, and 10 bases lay in between. The DNA of the CDR3 is TGTGCCAGCAGCTTTGGGGATTCGCAGCCCCAGCATTTT. Its protein is CASSFGDSQPQHF.

The V gene is TRBV6-4, the J gene TRBJ1-5, with D possibly matching TRBD1 (5 bases). V gave up 2 bases and J gave up 2 bases, with 10 bases separating them. The CDR3 is made up of 15 amino acids. CDR1 is MRHNA, CDR2 SNTAGT, per germline. This chain's CDR3 is CASSDEAGRNQPQHF. In DNA form, the CDR3 reads TGTGCCAGCAGTGACGAGGCGGGGCGCAATCAGCCCCAGCATTTT.

In the case of this clone: The sample holds other DNA sequences that translate to the same CDR3. V usage is TRBV5-1 and J usage is TRBJ1-1, with D tentatively TRBD1 (6 bases). Trimming removed 0 bases from V and 5 bases from J, with 11 bases in between. Germline-derived CDR1 and CDR2 are SGHRS and YFSETQ. The CDR3 length is 14 residues. CDR3 in DNA: TGCGCCAGCAGCTTGGAAGGGGGTCGGACTGAAGCTTTCTTT. Residues: CASSLEGGRTEAFF.

This sequence joins TRBV4-2 and TRBJ1-2, with 9 bases aligning to TRBD1. V lost 3 bases to trimming and J lost 2 bases; unmatched junction nucleotides: 7. Germline CDR1 and CDR2: LGHNA and YNFKEQ. CDR3 size: 16 residues. Written as DNA, the CDR3 is TGTGCCAGCAGCCAGGCGGGGGACAGGGTCAACTATGGCTACACCTTC. Its protein product is CASSQAGDRVNYGYTF.

The genes are TRBV28 and TRBJ1-2, with TRBD1 matching 8 bases. V shed 5 bases and J 3 bases; nucleotides not matched to a gene: 8. CDR1 MDHEN and CDR2 SYDVKM come from the germline V gene. The CDR3 loop spans 15 amino acids. CDR3: CASSGTDRGDYGYTF. The CDR3 region has the DNA TGTGCCAGCAGTGGGACCGACAGGGGCGACTATGGCTACACCTTC.